This T cell receptor (beta chain) appears in the sequencing data of a study of regulatory T cells in long-lasting Graves disease. Germline V gene sequence: CDR1 SEHNR, CDR2 FQNEAQ (reference sequence). V was pared by 0 bases and J by 5 bases, with 13 bases between. The CDR3 is made up of 15 amino acids. The time point is: persistent/refractory GD, antithyroid drugs over 5 years with positive TRAb. The TCR library was prepared using RNA isolated from PBMCs. Study-wide results and limits: Exclusively peripheral blood, rather than thyroid tissue, was studied. TRBV28, TRBJ1-2 and TRBJ2-5 emerged as the favored segments in persistent disease.

Note on this clonotype: The target antigen is unknown.

Construction of TCR beta libraries relied on iRepertoire HTBI primers and on Arm-PCR targeting CDR3 regions. TCRdb re-called the multiplex PCR reads through MiXCR, storing one row per CDR3 protein. The sample has fewer than 450,000 distinct CDR3 sequences; less than 25% are singletons. The sequences come from peripheral blood mononuclear cells (PBMCs), collected when the disease was refractory, from a patient treated with antithyroid drugs. This clonotype was obtained from a female donor with Graves disease. The rearrangement joins TRBV7-9 to TRBJ2-5; the D gene is possibly TRBD2 (6 bases). CDR3 nucleotides: TGTGCCAGCAGCTTAGCGGAACTAGCTCGGGAGACCCAGTACTTC. Translated: CASSLAELARETQYF.